The T cell receptor beta chain under discussion was sequenced for a study of cytomegalovirus exposure and HLA in healthy donors (TCRdb year 2017). About the investigation overall: According to a later analysis, one platform produced both the approximately 110 validation repertoires and the 666 repertoires of the first cohort. The study aimed to test whether signatures of past pathogen exposure could be identified by cataloging public T cell receptors. A separate validation cohort of approximately 130 different subjects was used in addition to the 666-subject first cohort. The study combined high-throughput TCR immunosequencing, statistical association of individual TCRs with disease status, and machine learning to predict cytomegalovirus infection status.

The protocol used for the library was the immunoSEQ multiplex PCR assay. On the authors' methods: To diagnose cytomegalovirus status from the catalog of TCR beta chain sequences, a statistical classification framework was built. This immuneACCESS table, as held by TCRdb, lists in-frame sequences with V and J called but not all clones. Of the missing ones, under half trace to an unresolved V gene in checked studies; the others have no known cause. Clone size and the V and J calls come from that table; the DNA yielded D and trimming. Counted in this sample were approximately 280,000 clones; about 86% of them appeared once. The top ten constitute 1% of the sample. Points the paper makes about the study in general: Three of the identified cytomegalovirus-associated TCR beta chains were confirmed in vitro to be specific for cytomegalovirus antigens. Across donors, most TCR sequences were observed very rarely, whereas some public TCRs were present in many individuals. A later analysis lacked HLA typing for the validation cohort, so it scored co-occurrence in that cohort across all 120 repertoires. The authors suggested that the approach could potentially be extended to other disease states and immunological phenotypes. The study gave a list of roughly 150 TCR beta chains associated with cytomegalovirus. Of the cluster scores, about 94% were above 0 in a later analysis, which found that TCRs clustered in the first cohort also tended to co-occur in the 120 validation repertoires. Cytomegalovirus status was reported to be diagnosed by the classifier with high specificity and sensitivity in both the original and validation cohorts.

On this clone: The clone's antigen remains unknown. No base-level quality is on record; no much larger clone is a single base apart.

Looking up the germline V gene yields CDR1 SGHRS and CDR2 YFSETQ. The CDR3 measures 15 amino acids from cysteine to phenylalanine. Only the CDR3 region is kept as DNA, spanning 45 bases read in frame from base 1. Clipping removes 4 bases from V and 2 bases from J, with 5 as the unmatched junction base count. The donors were included in the validation cohort of approximately 120 subjects, a group kept apart from the approximately 690-subject first cohort. This clonotype was sampled from a woman under 30 in good health and CMV-seronegative. The V and J segments used are TRBV5-1 and TRBJ2-2, and 7 junctional nucleotides match TRBD1. Sequenced: PBMCs. The nucleotide sequence reads as follows: TGCGCCAGCAGCGCGGACAGGCCTAACACCGGGGAGCTGTTTTTT. The encoded protein is CASSADRPNTGELFF.